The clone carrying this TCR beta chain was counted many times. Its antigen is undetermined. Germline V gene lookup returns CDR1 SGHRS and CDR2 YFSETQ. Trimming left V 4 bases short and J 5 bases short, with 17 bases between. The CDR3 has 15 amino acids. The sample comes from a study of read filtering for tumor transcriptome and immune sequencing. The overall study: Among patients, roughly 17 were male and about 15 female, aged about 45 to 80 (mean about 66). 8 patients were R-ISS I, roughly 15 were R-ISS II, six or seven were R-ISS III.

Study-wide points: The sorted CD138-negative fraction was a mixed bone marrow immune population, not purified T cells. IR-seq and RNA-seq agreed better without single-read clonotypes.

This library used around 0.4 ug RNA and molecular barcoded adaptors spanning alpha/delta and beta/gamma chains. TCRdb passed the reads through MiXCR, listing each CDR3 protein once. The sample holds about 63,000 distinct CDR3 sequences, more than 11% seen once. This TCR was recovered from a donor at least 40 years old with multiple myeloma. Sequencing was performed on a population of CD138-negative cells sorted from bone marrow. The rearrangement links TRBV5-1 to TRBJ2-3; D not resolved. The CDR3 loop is CASSLEEVKRDTQYF. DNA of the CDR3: TGCGCCAGCAGCCTCGAAGAAGTTAAGAGAGATACGCAGTATTTT. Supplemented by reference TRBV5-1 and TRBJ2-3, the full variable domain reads KAGVTQTPRYLIKTRGQQVTLSCSPISGHRSVSWYQQTPGQGLQFLFEYFSETQRNKGNFPGRFSGRQFSNSRSEMNVSTLELGDSALYLCASSLEEVKRDTQYFGPGTRLTVL.